This T cell receptor beta chain was observed in a study of cytomegalovirus exposure and HLA in healthy donors. Study outcomes and limitations: Sequencing probably produced one cluster of sequence variants that were highly shared. Cytomegalovirus status, reportedly, was diagnosed with high specificity and sensitivity by the classifier.

This clone showed up just once. The antigen remains undetermined. 13 Jbeta primers and 60 Vbeta primers were used for the PCR. Here immunoSEQ multiplex PCR was the method, and the copy in TCRdb shows in-frame clones only, minus some. The sample includes around 40,000 clones, approximately 71% of them seen just once. The sequenced sample was PBMCs. This receptor was identified in a man aged 45-65 years in good health and CMV-seropositive.

This CDR3 is CASSEPGQIVYGYTF. In DNA, the CDR3 is TGTGCCAGCAGTGAACCGGGACAGATTGTCTATGGCTACACCTTC. This chain links TRBV6-1 with TRBJ1-2, with TRBD1 matching over 7 bases. The CDR3 runs to 15 residues. V trimming: 2 bases; J trimming: 4 bases; junction bases outside the gene matches: 7. The germline gives CDR1 MNHNS, CDR2 SASEGT.